This T cell receptor beta chain is from a study of metastatic and nonmetastatic thyroid tumors (dated by TCRdb to about 2020). Regarding the complete study: The researchers compared repertoires between peripheral blood samples and tumor or nodule tissue samples from patients with malignant or benign thyroid disease.

This clone has at least ten counts. This clone's antigen is unknown. No much larger clonotype is one base removed from it; base qualities were not supplied. No patient had received any treatment before thyroid surgery. Patient clinical samples collected from the early 2010s to the late 2010s were retrospectively analysed using T-cell receptor beta sequencing. The library relied on PCR. The sequencing machine was an Illumina HiSeq 4000. High-throughput sequencing was used to profile the TCR beta-chain CDR3 region of each patient. The authors' pipeline ran thus. Drawing on CDR3 differences between clinicopathological groups, the researchers built a classifier meant to tell apart patients with distant-metastatic papillary thyroid cancer. To measure repertoire diversity the researchers used the Shannon index, while the Morisita-Horn index served to gauge how similar the tumor and blood repertoires were. TCRdb redid the processing of the public reads, applying fastp at Q25 and MiXCR, and retained in-frame beta chains. These V and J calls rely on TCRdb rather than the paper's analysis. Present in this sample are 20,000 to 25,000 clones, around 19% of which were seen just once. The ten largest clones add up to around 21% of the sample.

From its cysteine to its phenylalanine, the CDR3 spans 15 amino acids. Only CDR3 DNA remains: 45 bases, in frame from the first base. Deletion took 3 bases off V and 4 bases off J, with a span of 14 bases between the germline ends. CDR1 and CDR2, looked up from the germline V gene (reference sequence), are MNHEY and SMNVEV. Study-level results and caveats: TCR beta diversity was reported as significantly higher in malignant tumors than in benign nodules, in both blood and tumor samples.

The receptor was isolated from a male donor with papillary thyroid cancer or a benign thyroid nodule (not recorded which). Some clones in this sample may be carry-over from other donors' samples. Recombination joined TRBV27 with TRBJ2-3; a weak D assignment points to TRBD2 (7 bases agree). The sample comprised blood. The CDR3 protein is CASSFAGAGSDTQYF. The bases read TGTGCCAGCAGTTTCGCGGGGGCGGGATCAGATACGCAGTATTTT.